These 17 T cell receptor beta chains originate from one sample sequenced in a study of blood T cell repertoires in COVID-19. This table comes from immunoSEQ multiplex PCR, and its TCRdb copy is limited to in-frame clones, with some not included. The profile shows over 150,000 clones, about 72% of them singletons. Sequencing used PBMCs or T cells enriched from blood (not recorded which). All receptors derive from a woman aged 45-59 years who had recovered from COVID-19.

The rearrangement links TRBV7-2 to TRBJ1-1, with no clear D. The CDR3 sequence is 13 residues long. V lost 2 bases to trimming and J lost 4 bases, with 8 bases between them. The germline V gene encodes CDR1 SGHTA and CDR2 FQGNSA. This chain's CDR3 is CASSLLRVTEAFF. As DNA, the CDR3 is TGTGCCAGCAGCTTATTAAGAGTCACTGAAGCTTTCTTT.

This chain joins TRBV30 and TRBJ1-1; TRBD1 is a possible D gene (6 bases). This CDR3 region has 11 residues. In germline, CDR1 is GTSNPN, CDR2 SVGIG (reference sequence). V was shortened by 1 base and J by 11 bases, with 11 bases between the two germline ends. The CDR3 spells CAWSARTVAFF. The CDR3 nucleotides are TGTGCCTGGAGTGCCCGGACAGTTGCTTTCTTT. The full variable domain, with the rest looked up from reference TRBV30 and TRBJ1-1, is SQTIHQWPATLVQPVGSPLSLECTVEGTSNPNLYWYRQAAGRGLQLLFYSVGIGQISSEVPQNLSASRPQDRQFILSSKKLLLSDSGFYLCAWSARTVAFFGQGTRLTVV.

V and J are TRBV7-9 and TRBJ1-5; 10 nucleotides agree with TRBD1. Germline assignment: CDR1 SEHNR and CDR2 FQNEAQ (reference sequence). This CDR3 is 15 amino acids long. Trimming at V came to 10 bases and at J to 0 bases, leaving 6 bases not matched to a gene. CDR3 nucleotides: TGTGCCACCGGGACAGGGGATTATAGCAATCAGCCCCAGCATTTT. This codes for CATGTGDYSNQPQHF.

The chain has TRBV6-2 or TRBV6-3 and TRBJ2-3, with D perhaps matching TRBD2 (5 bases). Trimming removed 4 bases at V and 2 bases at J, with 13 bases between. Germline V gene sequence: CDR1 MNHEY, CDR2 SVGEGT. The CDR3 totals 15 residues. CDR3 region: CASSFPRTPTDTQYF. The CDR3, as DNA: TGTGCCAGCAGTTTTCCCAGGACTCCCACAGATACGCAGTATTTT.

J is TRBJ1-3 and V is TRBV15; no clear D gene. CDR3 length: 14 residues. The germline CDR1 and CDR2 sequences are LNHNV and YYDKDF (reference sequence). V lost 0 bases, J lost 1 base, and 4 bases lay in between. CDR3 in amino acids: CATSRDRSGNTIYF. CDR3 DNA sequence: TGTGCCACCAGCAGAGACAGATCTGGAAACACCATATATTTT. Filled out from reference TRBV15 and TRBJ1-3, the complete variable domain reads DAMVIQNPRYQVTQFGKPVTLSCSQTLNHNVMYWYQQKSSQAPKLLFHYYDKDFNNEADTPDNFQSRRPNTSFCFLDIRSPGLGDTAMYLCATSRDRSGNTIYFGEGSWLTVV.

The V call is TRBV13, the J call TRBJ2-7, with 12 positions matching TRBD2. The V segment lost 5 bases and the J segment 4 bases; nucleotides outside the gene matches: 6. This CDR3 is built from 15 residues. Germline CDR1 and CDR2: PRHDT and FYEKMQ (reference sequence). In nucleotides, the CDR3 is TGTGCCAGCAGCGCCGGACTAGCGGGACCTTACGAGCAGTACTTC. Protein sequence: CASSAGLAGPYEQYF.

The chain combines TRBV5-1 with TRBJ1-1; 7 nucleotides agree with TRBD1. The V segment lost 1 base and the J segment 1 base; nucleotides outside the gene matches: 10. CDR3 size: 17 residues. The germline CDR1 and CDR2 sequences are SGHRS and YFSETQ. Written as DNA, the CDR3 is TGCGCCAGCAGCTTGTTAGGGTTAGGACAGGAGAACACTGAAGCTTTCTTT. It specifies CASSLLGLGQENTEAFF.

This clone was observed a handful of times. The chain carries TRBV9 and TRBJ1-6; 8 nucleotides match TRBD1. V was pared by 3 bases and J by 5 bases, with 4 bases of the junction left unmatched. The CDR3 loop spans 15 amino acids. Germline assignment: CDR1 SGDLS and CDR2 YYNGEE. Here the CDR3 DNA reads TGTGCCAGCAGCGCGCAGGGGGCAGATAATTCACCCCTCCACTTT. This gives the protein CASSAQGADNSPLHF. Drawing the rest from reference TRBV9 and TRBJ1-6, the complete variable domain is DSGVTQTPKHLITATGQRVTLRCSPRSGDLSVYWYQQSLDQGLQFLIQYYNGEERAKGNILERFSAQQFPDLHSELNLSSLELGDSALYFCASSAQGADNSPLHFGNGTRLTVT.

The V call is TRBV14, the J call TRBJ2-5; 8 nucleotides agree with TRBD2. After removal of 4 bases from V and 7 bases from J, the junction contained 11 bases not matched to a gene. This CDR3 is built from 15 residues. CDR1 SGHDN and CDR2 FVKESK come from the germline V gene. The chain's CDR3 is CASSPAGGGRGTQYF. CDR3 in DNA: TGTGCCAGCAGCCCCGCGGGGGGCGGAAGGGGGACCCAGTACTTC.

The chain links TRBV6-2 or TRBV6-3 to TRBJ2-1, with D perhaps TRBD2 (6 bases). Germline CDR1 and CDR2: MNHEY and SVGEGT. Trimming left V 6 bases short and J 7 bases short, with 10 bases between. This CDR3 contains 12 residues. Here the CDR3 reads CASSERANEQFF. CDR3 DNA sequence: TGTGCCAGCAGCGAGCGGGCGAATGAGCAGTTCTTC.

J is TRBJ2-3 and V is TRBV7-9, with D tentatively TRBD2 (5 bases). CDR3 size: 14 residues. Trimming left V 5 bases short and J 2 bases short, with 11 bases between. The germline CDR1 and CDR2 sequences are SEHNR and FQNEAQ (reference sequence). The CDR3 sequence is CASSTSGATDTQYF. The CDR3 coding sequence is TGTGCCAGCAGCACCAGCGGAGCCACAGATACGCAGTATTTT.

The rearrangement links TRBV28 to TRBJ1-5; maybe TRBD1 (6 bases). From germline, CDR1 is MDHEN and CDR2 SYDVKM. The CDR3 is made up of 16 amino acids. V was cut by 6 bases and J by 4 bases, with 19 bases left in between. The CDR3 bases are TGTGCCAGCAGGTCCGGTCGTTGGACAGCTAATCAGCCCCAGCATTTT. Translating it yields CASRSGRWTANQPQHF.

In this sample, this clone turned up once. The chain carries TRBV6-5 and TRBJ2-3; 11 bases match TRBD2. The CDR3 totals 15 residues. The germline CDR1 and CDR2 sequences are MNHEY and SVGAGI. V lost 6 bases to trimming and J lost 9 bases; unmatched junction nucleotides: 11. CDR3 coding DNA: TGTGCCAGCAGAACCCGACTAGCGGGGTATAGAACGCAGTATTTT. It is translated as CASRTRLAGYRTQYF.

The V and J genes are TRBV5-5 and TRBJ1-4; 8 bases are shared with TRBD1. CDR3 size: 19 residues. Looked up from germline, CDR1 is SGHKS and CDR2 is YYEKEE (reference sequence). The trim removed 4 bases at V and 10 bases at J, leaving 24 bases unmatched. In DNA, the CDR3 is TGTGCCAGCAGCGCCCGGACAGGGTCCGAGTCTCTACGTTCGGGAAAACTGTTTTTT. It encodes CASSARTGSESLRSGKLFF.

The V gene is TRBV6-2 or TRBV6-3, the J gene TRBJ2-7; D remains unclear. From germline, CDR1 is MNHEY and CDR2 SVGEGT. Trimming took 4 bases from V and 5 from J, leaving 12 bases between them. CDR3 length: 13 amino acids. CDR3 coding DNA: TGTGCCAGCAGTTTGACACCCGGAAACGAGCAGTACTTC. Translated: CASSLTPGNEQYF.

In regard to this clone: Other nucleotide sequences in the sample specify the same CDR3. J is TRBJ2-7 and V is TRBV28; tentative D call: TRBD1 (6 bases). From germline, CDR1 is MDHEN and CDR2 SYDVKM. There are 13 residues in the CDR3. Trimming cost V 5 bases and J 3 bases, with 11 bases left between them. The CDR3 region is CASSPGQSYEQYF. CDR3 in DNA: TGTGCCAGCAGTCCCGGACAGAGCTACGAGCAGTACTTC.

J is TRBJ2-7 and V is TRBV4-1, with D maybe TRBD1 (5 bases). Germline CDR1 reads MGHRA; CDR2 reads YSYEKL. This CDR3 spans 14 amino acids. The ends were cut back, 5 bases at V and 3 bases at J, with 14 bases in the middle. The chain's CDR3 is CASSVNPGFYEQYF. CDR3 in DNA: TGCGCCAGCAGCGTAAACCCAGGGTTCTACGAGCAGTACTTC.